The 24 T cell receptor beta chains given below trace back to one sample, sequenced in a study of blood T cell repertoires in COVID-19 (dated by TCRdb to about 2020). Library method: the immunoSEQ multiplex PCR assay. Held by TCRdb, this immuneACCESS table contains in-frame sequences only and omits some clones. Under half of the omission traces to an unresolved V gene where checked; the cause of the rest is unknown. The sample records 40,000 to 65,000 clones, almost 85% of which are singletons. Jointly, the top ten make up 11% to 15% of the sample. Sequenced material: peripheral blood. Receptors originate from a human donor in a cohort sampled during active COVID-19.

The chain uses TRBV7-8 and TRBJ1-3, with a weak D call TRBD1 (6 bases). V gave up 4 bases and J gave up 2 bases, with 12 bases separating them. Germline V gene data show CDR1 as SGHVS and CDR2 as FQNEAQ. The CDR3 is 15 amino acids. The chain's CDR3 is CASSWTQGAGNTIYF. The CDR3 bases are TGTGCCAGCAGCTGGACACAGGGAGCTGGAAACACCATATATTTT.

This chain links TRBV6-5 with TRBJ2-2, with D possibly matching TRBD1 (6 bases). The CDR3 sequence is 15 residues long. V was pared by 8 bases and J by 7 bases, with 20 bases between. CDR1 and CDR2 from the germline V gene are MNHEY and SVGAGI. The CDR3 DNA reads TGTGCCAGCTATGCCCGGGACAAATTCGGCGGGGAGCTGTTTTTT. This translates into CASYARDKFGGELFF.

The chain carries TRBV18 and TRBJ1-5, with D possibly TRBD1 on 6 matching bases. Germline CDR1 KGHSH, CDR2 LQKENI. This CDR3 has 19 residues. With 3 bases removed from V and 5 bases from J, the gap between germline ends came to 26 bases. The CDR3 DNA follows: TGTGCCAGCTCACCTCGTTCCCGGGGGGGCTCGCAAGCCGATCAGCCCCAGCATTTT. It codes for CASSPRSRGGSQADQPQHF.

The CDR3 sequence: CASSSTSGQGTYEQYF. CDR3 DNA sequence: TGTGCCAGCAGCTCCACTTCGGGACAGGGTACCTACGAGCAGTACTTC. The chain links TRBV11-2 to TRBJ2-7, with 9 bases aligning to TRBD1. V trimming: 4 bases; J trimming: 2 bases; junction bases outside the gene matches: 9. CDR3 length equals 16 residues. Germline V gene lookup returns CDR1 SGHAT and CDR2 FQNNGV.

V usage is TRBV19 and J usage is TRBJ1-6, with 7 bases identical to TRBD1. Trimming at V came to 0 bases and at J to 10 bases, leaving 12 bases not matched to a gene. The germline CDR1 and CDR2 sequences are LNHDA and SQIVND (reference sequence). The CDR3 is 17 residues long. The DNA for the CDR3 is TGTGCCAGTAGTATAGACAAGACAGGGACGCTCGGCTCACCCCTCCACTTT. Protein sequence: CASSIDKTGTLGSPLHF.

This clone was found once. The gene calls are TRBV9 and TRBJ1-2, with 7 bases that match TRBD1. V shed 3 bases and J 2 bases; nucleotides not matched to a gene: 7. CDR1 SGDLS and CDR2 YYNGEE come from the germline V gene. The CDR3 contains 15 residues. The CDR3 reads CASSGYRDSNYGYTF. CDR3 nucleotides: TGTGCCAGCAGCGGTTACAGGGACAGCAACTATGGCTACACCTTC.

This clone occurred once. The chain combines TRBV24-1 with TRBJ1-2, with 7 bases that match TRBD1. CDR1 is KGHDR, CDR2 SFDVKD, per germline. This CDR3 contains 16 residues. Trimming cost V 3 bases and J 5 bases; bases outside gene matches: 11. This CDR3 is CATSDTKRTGMYGYTF. DNA of the CDR3: TGTGCCACCAGTGATACAAAGAGGACAGGCATGTATGGCTACACCTTC.

The CDR3 sequence: CASSLQREETQYF. The CDR3 DNA reads TGTGCCAGCAGTTTGCAGCGGGAAGAGACCCAGTACTTC. The rearrangement joins TRBV27 to TRBJ2-5, with D maybe TRBD2 (6 bases). The germline CDR1 and CDR2 sequences are MNHEY and SMNVEV (reference sequence). This CDR3 is built from 13 residues. V was trimmed by 3 bases and J by 3 bases, leaving 8 bases between them.

V gene TRBV19 combines with J gene TRBJ1-2; D unclear. The CDR3 consists of 16 residues. The germline V gene has CDR1 LNHDA and CDR2 SQIVND (reference sequence). Trimming took 7 bases from V and 3 from J, leaving 21 bases between them. The CDR3 DNA reads TGTGCCAGTACCCCTTCGGTACCTTCTACTCACTATGGCTACACCTTC. This encodes CASTPSVPSTHYGYTF.

This chain links TRBV27 with TRBJ2-1; 7 bases match TRBD2. The V segment lost 7 bases and the J segment 4 bases; nucleotides outside the gene matches: 13. There are 16 residues in the CDR3. CDR1 and CDR2 (germline): MNHEY, SMNVEV (reference sequence). The CDR3 region is CASTPTRSSGYNEQFF. CDR3 nucleotide sequence: TGTGCCAGCACCCCAACCCGGTCTAGCGGATACAATGAGCAGTTCTTC.

The chain joins TRBV2 to TRBJ1-6; D is undetermined. The germline V gene has CDR1 SNHLY and CDR2 FYNNEI. This CDR3 has 13 residues. Trimming stripped 6 bases from V and 9 bases from J, with 12 bases between. The CDR3 here is CASRETEISPLHF. CDR3 nucleotide sequence: TGTGCCAGCAGGGAGACGGAGATTTCACCCCTCCACTTT.

V and J are TRBV27 and TRBJ2-1; 9 bases map to TRBD2. Germline CDR1 reads MNHEY; CDR2 reads SMNVEV (reference sequence). This CDR3 spans 18 amino acids. Trimming at V came to 2 bases and at J to 0 bases, leaving 8 bases not matched to a gene. The CDR3 sequence is CASSLGTSGRSSYNEQFF. The CDR3, as DNA: TGTGCCAGCAGTTTAGGTACTAGCGGGCGTAGCTCCTACAATGAGCAGTTCTTC.

The chain combines TRBV9 with TRBJ2-2, with TRBD2 as a possible D gene (6 bases). The germline gives CDR1 SGDLS, CDR2 YYNGEE. The CDR3 is 17 amino acids. Trimming removed 4 bases from V and 2 bases from J, with 18 bases in between. The DNA of the CDR3 is TGTGCCAGCAGCCTCAATTCGGGACTCCGAAACACCGGGGAGCTGTTTTTT. The encoded protein is CASSLNSGLRNTGELFF.

This chain uses TRBV6-5 with TRBJ2-5; D is perhaps TRBD2 (5 bases). The germline V gene has CDR1 MNHEY and CDR2 SVGAGI. With 6 bases removed from V and 0 bases from J, the gap between germline ends came to 14 bases. CDR3 length: 15 amino acids. CDR3 sequence reads: CASSPEWRNQETQYF. The CDR3 region has the DNA TGTGCCAGCAGCCCAGAATGGAGGAACCAAGAGACCCAGTACTTC.

The chain combines TRBV6-1 with TRBJ2-7, with D possibly matching TRBD2 (6 bases). This CDR3 is built from 15 residues. The V and J ends lost 3 bases and 3 bases respectively, with 15 bases between them. Looked up from germline, CDR1 is MNHNS and CDR2 is SASEGT. The chain's CDR3 is CASSELRGVIYEQYF. The CDR3, as DNA: TGTGCCAGCAGTGAGCTCCGCGGGGTGATCTACGAGCAGTACTTC.

This sequence joins TRBV7-2 and TRBJ2-7; 7 positions match TRBD1. V was pared by 3 bases and J by 5 bases, with 4 bases of the junction left unmatched. The germline V gene encodes CDR1 SGHTA and CDR2 FQGNSA. The CDR3 totals 13 residues. Here the CDR3 DNA reads TGTGCCAGCAGCTTCGCCGGGACAGACGAGCAGTACTTC. Its translation: CASSFAGTDEQYF.

V is TRBV7-2 and J is TRBJ2-7; 9 positions match TRBD2. CDR1 SGHTA and CDR2 FQGNSA come from the germline V gene. This CDR3 region has 16 residues. The V segment lost 1 base and the J segment 3 bases; nucleotides outside the gene matches: 7. CDR3 in amino acids: CASSLDSGGHNYEQYF. CDR3 sequence (DNA): TGTGCCAGCAGCTTAGATAGCGGGGGCCACAACTACGAGCAGTACTTC.

J is TRBJ2-5 and V is TRBV5-1; 7 nucleotides line up with TRBD2. CDR3 length: 14 amino acids. Per germline, CDR1 SGHRS and CDR2 YFSETQ. With 6 bases clipped from V and 5 bases from J, the junction kept 10 bases outside the gene matches. The DNA of the CDR3 is TGCGCCAGCACTGTGTTGGGGCGGGAGGAGACCCAGTACTTC. It specifies CASTVLGREETQYF.

The chain is built from TRBV20-1 and TRBJ2-1; TRBD2 aligns across 12 bases. Germline-derived CDR1 and CDR2 are DFQATT and SNEGSKA (reference sequence). The CDR3 runs to 13 residues. Trimming cost V 3 bases and J 14 bases; bases outside gene matches: 8. CDR3 in amino acids: CSASSSGGAGKFF. CDR3 DNA: TGCAGTGCTAGTTCTAGCGGGGGGGCCGGGAAGTTCTTC.

This chain connects TRBV30 to TRBJ2-7; TRBD2 matches 8 bases. The CDR3 is 13 residues long. V trimming: 1 base; J trimming: 9 bases; junction bases outside the gene matches: 8. Looked up from germline, CDR1 is GTSNPN and CDR2 is SVGIG (reference sequence). CDR3 nucleotide sequence: TGTGCCTGGAGTGGAGGAGGACTAGCTGGGCAGTACTTC. Amino acid sequence: CAWSGGGLAGQYF.

The chain has TRBV5-1 and TRBJ2-3; D is possibly TRBD1 (6 bases). The CDR3 runs 15 residues. CDR1 and CDR2 (germline): SGHRS, YFSETQ. The V gene lost 5 bases and the J gene lost 1 base, with 14 bases spanning the gap. CDR3 nucleotide sequence: TGCGCCAGCAGACTTACAGGGTTGGGCACAGATACGCAGTATTTT. Amino acid sequence: CASRLTGLGTDTQYF.

The chain has TRBV7-2 and TRBJ1-2; possibly TRBD1 for D (5 bases). V gave up 1 base and J gave up 12 bases, with 12 bases separating them. This CDR3 spans 12 amino acids. Germline-derived CDR1 and CDR2 are SGHTA and FQGNSA. CDR3 DNA: TGTGCCAGCAGCTTAGTAACAGGAATTAACACCTTC. Translated, it gives CASSLVTGINTF.

CDR3 nucleotides: TGTGCCTGGAGTGTAGGGGGAAAGCGGCCAGATACGCAGTATTTT. Translating gives CAWSVGGKRPDTQYF. The chain couples TRBV30 to TRBJ2-3; D perhaps matches TRBD1 (6 bases). Germline V CDR1 and CDR2: GTSNPN, SVGIG (reference sequence). V was trimmed by 0 bases and J by 4 bases, leaving 14 bases between them. The CDR3 covers 15 residues.

V gene TRBV5-1 combines with J gene TRBJ2-7, with TRBD1 identical over 11 bases. V lost 0 bases and J lost 3; bases outside the gene matches: 8. The germline V gene encodes CDR1 SGHRS and CDR2 YFSETQ. This CDR3 spans 17 amino acids. The CDR3 spells CASSLVAGQGAGYEQYF. CDR3 in DNA: TGCGCCAGCAGCTTGGTTGCCGGACAGGGGGCCGGCTACGAGCAGTACTTC.